This TCR beta chain stems from a study of blood T cell repertoires in COVID-19. The overall study: PBMCs, B-cell-depleted T cells, or T cells provided the cDNA or gDNA that made up the material.

The germline gives CDR1 LGHDT, CDR2 YNNKEL (reference sequence). V lost 0 bases and J lost 4, with 16 bases in between. CDR3 size: 17 residues. The method was immunoSEQ multiplex PCR; TCRdb's version includes in-frame clones alone and lacks a portion of them. This sample has some 150,000 clones, with under 90% found just once. The source of this sequence is a woman aged 18-29 years who had been exposed to COVID-19. Sequencing was performed on PBMCs or T cells enriched from blood (not recorded which). The rearrangement links TRBV3-1 (or the pseudogene TRBV3-2) to TRBJ2-1; D unresolved. DNA for the CDR3: TGTGCCAGCAGCCAAGAGCGGCGACCAAATTCTTACAATGAGCAGTTCTTC. Its protein is CASSQERRPNSYNEQFF.